The clone carrying this T cell receptor (beta chain) turned up a few times. This entry comes from a study of blood T cell repertoires in COVID-19. Study-wide context: COVID-19 samples collected from the United States, Italy and Spain covered acute and convalescent phases. In each case, the material was cDNA or gDNA derived from T cells, B-cell-depleted T cells, or PBMCs.

Authors' analysis steps: Reference gene primer amplification yielded estimated nucleated cell counts. The table came from immunoSEQ multiplex PCR; TCRdb's copy has only in-frame clones and leaves some out. The D gene and trimming were derived from the DNA, and the V and J assignments and clone size from that table. The sample records about 97,000 clones, approximately 89% being singletons. The CDR3 is 16 residues long. CDR1 and CDR2 from the germline V gene are SGHRS and YFSETQ. Germline trimming cut 0 bases from V and 7 bases from J; bases unmatched to any gene: 7. This chain uses TRBV5-1 with TRBJ2-2; TRBD1 agrees at 9 bases. The specimen was peripheral blood. The sequence derives from a human donor in a cohort sampled during active COVID-19. This CDR3 is CASSLEGQGSVGELFF. The CDR3, as DNA: TGCGCCAGCAGCTTGGAGGGACAGGGATCCGTCGGGGAGCTGTTTTTT.